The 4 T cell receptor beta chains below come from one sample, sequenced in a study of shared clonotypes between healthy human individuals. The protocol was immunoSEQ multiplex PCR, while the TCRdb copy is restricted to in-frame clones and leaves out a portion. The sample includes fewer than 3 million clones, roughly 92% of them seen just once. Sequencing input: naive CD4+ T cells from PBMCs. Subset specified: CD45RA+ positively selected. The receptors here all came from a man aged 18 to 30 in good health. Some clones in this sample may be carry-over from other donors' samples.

CDR3 in DNA: TGTGCCAGCTCACCAAGAGTTGAGGAAGCTTTCTTT. As protein: CASSPRVEEAFF. The chain carries TRBV18 and TRBJ1-1; the D is unclear. CDR1 and CDR2 from the germline V gene are KGHSH and LQKENI. The length of the CDR3 is 12 residues. V dropped 2 bases and J dropped 8 bases, with 9 bases sitting between them.

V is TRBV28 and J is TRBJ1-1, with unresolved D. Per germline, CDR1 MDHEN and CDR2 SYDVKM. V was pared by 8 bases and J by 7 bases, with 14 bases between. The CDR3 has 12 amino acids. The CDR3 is CASLTWEGEAFF. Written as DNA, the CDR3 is TGTGCCAGCCTAACGTGGGAAGGTGAAGCTTTCTTT.

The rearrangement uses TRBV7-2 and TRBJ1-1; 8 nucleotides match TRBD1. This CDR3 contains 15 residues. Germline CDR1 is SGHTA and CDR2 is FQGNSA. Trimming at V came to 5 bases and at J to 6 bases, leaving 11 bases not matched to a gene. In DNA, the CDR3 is TGTGCCAGCAGCCCGAGACAGGGGTTGACCTCTGAAGCTTTCTTT. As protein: CASSPRQGLTSEAFF.

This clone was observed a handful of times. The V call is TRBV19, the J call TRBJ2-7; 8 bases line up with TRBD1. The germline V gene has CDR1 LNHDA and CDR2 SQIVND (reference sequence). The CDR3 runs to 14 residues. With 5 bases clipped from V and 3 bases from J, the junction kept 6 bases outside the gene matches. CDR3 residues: CASSAAGQGYEQYF. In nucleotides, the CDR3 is TGTGCCAGTAGTGCCGCCGGACAGGGCTACGAGCAGTACTTC.